The entry below gives a single T cell receptor (beta chain) sequence along with its context. The data derive from a study of blood T cell repertoires in COVID-19. Study background: The cDNA or gDNA used as material had been derived from T cells, B-cell-depleted T cells, or PBMCs.

The length of the CDR3 is 15 residues. Germline V CDR1 and CDR2: SGDLS, YYNGEE. Trimming removed 0 bases from V and 3 bases from J, with 12 bases in between. In the study's own analysis: Amplified reference gene primers provided the basis for estimating nucleated cell counts. Repertoires were generated with immunoSEQ multiplex PCR, while TCRdb's copy carries only in-frame clones and drops some. The V and J calls and the clone size are those of that table, but D and trimming were determined from the DNA. The table has 250,000 or so clones, around 89% seen once. The receptor comes from a woman in her 40s who had recovered from COVID-19. Sequenced sample: peripheral blood. The V and J genes are TRBV9 and TRBJ1-2; D possibly corresponds to TRBD1 (5 bases). The CDR3 here is CASSVGGSHHYGYTF. DNA for the CDR3: TGTGCCAGCAGCGTAGGGGGCAGCCACCACTATGGCTACACCTTC.